The rows below give T cell receptor beta chains drawn from one sample of a study of CD8+ T cells in alopecia areata. The assay was immunoSEQ multiplex PCR, and TCRdb's table has in-frame clones only and misses some. The data hold fewer than 250,000 clones, with roughly 70% observed a single time. The sample here was CD4+ T cells sorted from blood, taken between weeks 49 and 50, from a patient treated with tofacitinib. These receptors originate from a human donor with alopecia areata. The CDR3 runs from the conserved cysteine through the conserved F or W. The order of the fields is D gene, V gene, J gene, clone size, CDR3 protein, CDR3 DNA. The D gene is left open where the match is weak. Expanded clones get a size class; other rows say once, few or many, or leave the size out.

d_call: TRBD1
v_call: TRBV30
j_call: TRBJ1-2
clone_size: few
cdr3_aa: CAWTTMDREEVLGYTF
cdr3_nt: TGTGCCTGGACTACCATGGACAGGGAGGAGGTCTTAGGCTACACCTTC

d_call: NA
v_call: TRBV5-1
j_call: TRBJ1-2
clone_size: once
cdr3_aa: CASRTEDPARPTF
cdr3_nt: TGCGCCAGCAGGACCGAAGATCCCGCCCGGCCTACCTTC

d_call: NA
v_call: TRBV4-3
j_call: TRBJ1-1
clone_size: NA
cdr3_aa: CASSLGGWGDTEAFF
cdr3_nt: TGCGCCAGCAGCCTGGGAGGATGGGGGGACACTGAAGCTTTCTTT

d_call: NA
v_call: TRBV29-1
j_call: TRBJ1-5
clone_size: few
cdr3_aa: CRPKWGGNQPQHF
cdr3_nt: TGCAGACCTAAGTGGGGGGGCAATCAGCCCCAGCATTTT

d_call: NA
v_call: TRBV7-8
j_call: TRBJ2-1
clone_size: NA
cdr3_aa: CASSLGSIGSYNEQFF
cdr3_nt: TGTGCCAGCAGCTTAGGTTCGATAGGCTCCTACAATGAGCAGTTCTTC

d_call: NA
v_call: TRBV29-1
j_call: TRBJ1-5
clone_size: NA
cdr3_aa: CSVGGDGNQPQHF
cdr3_nt: TGCAGCGTTGGGGGCGACGGTAATCAGCCCCAGCATTTT

d_call: NA
v_call: TRBV29-1
j_call: TRBJ1-1
clone_size: NA
cdr3_aa: CSVAAVGFMNTEAFF
cdr3_nt: TGCAGCGTTGCCGCAGTTGGTTTCATGAACACTGAAGCTTTCTTT

d_call: NA
v_call: TRBV29-1
j_call: TRBJ1-1
clone_size: NA
cdr3_aa: CSGLSGTKNTEAFF
cdr3_nt: TGCAGCGGCCTCTCCGGGACCAAAAACACTGAAGCTTTCTTT

d_call: NA
v_call: TRBV1
j_call: TRBJ1-6
clone_size: NA
cdr3_aa: CTSSQDRPGNGLSPLHF
cdr3_nt: TGCACCAGCAGCCAAGATCGACCAGGGAACGGTCTTTCACCCCTCCACTTT

d_call: TRBD1
v_call: TRBV29-1
j_call: TRBJ2-3
clone_size: NA
cdr3_aa: CSVAPGGATDTQYF
cdr3_nt: TGCAGCGTTGCCCCAGGGGGAGCCACAGATACGCAGTATTTT

d_call: NA
v_call: TRBV27
j_call: TRBJ2-2
clone_size: NA
cdr3_aa: CASSDTTWRRELFF
cdr3_nt: TGTGCCAGCAGTGATACGACGTGGCGCCGGGAGCTGTTTTTT

d_call: TRBD1
v_call: TRBV5-1
j_call: TRBJ1-1
clone_size: NA
cdr3_aa: CASSTPGQGTEAFF
cdr3_nt: TGCGCCAGCAGCACACCGGGACAGGGCACTGAAGCTTTCTTT

d_call: TRBD2
v_call: TRBV4-1
j_call: TRBJ2-1
clone_size: NA
cdr3_aa: CASSVRTSGGALNEQFF
cdr3_nt: TGCGCCAGCAGCGTGCGGACTAGCGGGGGGGCCCTCAATGAGCAGTTCTTC

d_call: NA
v_call: TRBV12-2
j_call: TRBJ1-5
clone_size: NA
cdr3_aa: CASRSNQPQHF
cdr3_nt: TGTGCAAGTCGCTCTAATCAGCCCCAGCATTTT

d_call: NA
v_call: TRBV5-6
j_call: TRBJ2-3
clone_size: NA
cdr3_aa: CASSLAGTRTDTQYF
cdr3_nt: TGTGCCAGCAGCTTGGCCGGGACTCGCACAGATACGCAGTATTTT

d_call: NA
v_call: TRBV18
j_call: TRBJ1-5
clone_size: few
cdr3_aa: CASSLQGPPNQPQHF
cdr3_nt: TGTGCCAGCTCACTGCAGGGGCCCCCCAATCAGCCCCAGCATTTT

d_call: NA
v_call: TRBV14
j_call: TRBJ2-7
clone_size: few
cdr3_aa: CASSQDRIEQYF
cdr3_nt: TGTGCCAGCAGCCAAGACCGGATCGAGCAGTACTTC

d_call: NA
v_call: TRBV2
j_call: TRBJ1-1
clone_size: NA
cdr3_aa: CASSKGVAEAFF
cdr3_nt: TGTGCCAGCAGTAAAGGCGTTGCTGAAGCTTTCTTT

d_call: NA
v_call: TRBV7-8
j_call: TRBJ2-5
clone_size: NA
cdr3_aa: CASSLKETQYF
cdr3_nt: TGTGCCAGCAGCTTAAAAGAGACCCAGTACTTC

d_call: NA
v_call: TRBV5-4
j_call: TRBJ2-3
clone_size: NA
cdr3_aa: CASSPWGGTDTQYF
cdr3_nt: TGTGCCAGCAGCCCCTGGGGGGGCACAGATACGCAGTATTTT

d_call: TRBD1
v_call: TRBV7-2
j_call: TRBJ1-2
clone_size: NA
cdr3_aa: CASSHNTGVSGYTF
cdr3_nt: TGTGCCAGCAGCCATAATACAGGGGTTAGTGGCTACACCTTC

d_call: TRBD1
v_call: TRBV7-9
j_call: TRBJ2-3
clone_size: NA
cdr3_aa: CASSLGQGAMRDTQYF
cdr3_nt: TGTGCCAGCAGCTTGGGACAGGGGGCTATGAGGGATACGCAGTATTTT

d_call: NA
v_call: TRBV25-1
j_call: TRBJ1-2
clone_size: many
cdr3_aa: CASSEAGDGYTF
cdr3_nt: TGTGCCAGCAGTGAGGCAGGGGATGGCTACACCTTC

d_call: NA
v_call: TRBV29-1
j_call: TRBJ2-1
clone_size: NA
cdr3_aa: CSAGTGQRNEQFF
cdr3_nt: TGCAGCGCCGGGACGGGACAAAGGAATGAGCAGTTCTTC

d_call: NA
v_call: TRBV27
j_call: TRBJ2-5
clone_size: NA
cdr3_aa: CASSSGFRGQETQYF
cdr3_nt: TGTGCCAGCAGTTCAGGGTTCCGTGGCCAAGAGACCCAGTACTTC

d_call: NA
v_call: TRBV4-3
j_call: TRBJ1-6
clone_size: NA
cdr3_aa: CASSQGEPGSPLHF
cdr3_nt: TGCGCCAGCAGCCAAGGAGAGCCAGGGTCACCCCTCCACTTT

d_call: NA
v_call: TRBV7-2
j_call: TRBJ2-7
clone_size: NA
cdr3_aa: CASSHTRDKLEQYF
cdr3_nt: TGTGCCAGCAGCCACACCAGGGACAAACTCGAGCAGTACTTC

d_call: NA
v_call: TRBV4-3
j_call: TRBJ2-7
clone_size: NA
cdr3_aa: CASSQDLGYEQYF
cdr3_nt: TGCGCCAGCAGCCAAGATCTTGGCTACGAGCAGTACTTC

d_call: NA
v_call: TRBV7-2
j_call: TRBJ2-5
clone_size: few
cdr3_aa: CASSLGPQETQYF
cdr3_nt: TGTGCCAGCAGCTTAGGGCCACAAGAGACCCAGTACTTC

d_call: TRBD1
v_call: TRBV19
j_call: TRBJ2-2
clone_size: NA
cdr3_aa: CASSIPQGAGELFF
cdr3_nt: TGTGCCAGTAGTATACCACAGGGGGCCGGGGAGCTGTTTTTT

d_call: TRBD1
v_call: TRBV25-1
j_call: TRBJ2-3
clone_size: NA
cdr3_aa: CASSYRSRGSTDTQYF
cdr3_nt: TGTGCCAGCAGTTATCGGAGCAGGGGGAGCACAGATACGCAGTATTTT

d_call: TRBD1
v_call: TRBV25-1
j_call: TRBJ2-7
clone_size: NA
cdr3_aa: CASSVKDRAYEQYF
cdr3_nt: TGTGCCAGCAGTGTCAAGGACAGGGCCTACGAGCAGTACTTC

d_call: NA
v_call: TRBV10-3
j_call: TRBJ2-7
clone_size: NA
cdr3_aa: CAIKDSSYEQYF
cdr3_nt: TGTGCCATCAAAGACAGTTCCTACGAGCAGTACTTC